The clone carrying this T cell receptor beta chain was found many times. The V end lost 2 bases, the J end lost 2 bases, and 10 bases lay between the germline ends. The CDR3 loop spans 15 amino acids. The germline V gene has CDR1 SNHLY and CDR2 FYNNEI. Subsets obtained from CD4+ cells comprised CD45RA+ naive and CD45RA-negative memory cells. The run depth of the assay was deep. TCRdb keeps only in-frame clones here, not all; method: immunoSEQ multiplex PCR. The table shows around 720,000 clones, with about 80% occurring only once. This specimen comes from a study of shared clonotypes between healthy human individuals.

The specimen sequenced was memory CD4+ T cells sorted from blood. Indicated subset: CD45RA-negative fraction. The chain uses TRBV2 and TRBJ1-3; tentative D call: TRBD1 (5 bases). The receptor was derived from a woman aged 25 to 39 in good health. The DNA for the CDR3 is TGTGCCAGCAGTGAATGGGGGGTGACTGGAAACACCATATATTTT. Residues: CASSEWGVTGNTIYF.